The present TCR beta chain was sequenced within a study of T cell responses to AZD1222 COVID-19 vaccine. J lost 4 bases, V lost 4 bases, and 7 bases had no gene match. Germline V gene lookup returns CDR1 SGHDN and CDR2 FVKESK. CDR3 length equals 17 residues. Study outcomes and limitations: White British donors predominated, females outnumbered males, and clonal diversity was possibly underestimated.

The method was immunoSEQ multiplex PCR; TCRdb's version includes in-frame clones alone and lacks a portion of them. Among tens of thousands of clones, about four fifths were seen once, and the ten largest hold under 7%. Details on this clone: Its antigen remains unknown.

This chain connects TRBV14 to TRBJ1-4, with 12 bases fitting TRBD1. The sample in question was peripheral blood, obtained on day 0 of AZD1222 vaccination. The TCR sequence derives from an adult in good health. The CDR3 loop is CASSPRDRGLDNEKLFF. DNA of the CDR3: TGTGCCAGCAGCCCCCGGGACAGGGGGCTGGATAATGAAAAACTGTTTTTT. The full variable domain, in which reference TRBV14 and TRBJ1-4 provide the parts outside the CDR3, is EAGVTQFPSHSVIEKGQTVTLRCDPISGHDNLYWYRRVMGKEIKFLLHFVKESKQDESGMPNNRFLAERTGGTYSTLKVQPAELEDSGVYFCASSPRDRGLDNEKLFFGSGTQLSVL.